The 22 T cell receptor beta chains below come from one sample, sequenced in a study of shared clonotypes between healthy human individuals. Naive CD8 populations comprised CD45RO-negative cells positively selected for CCR7, excluding terminally differentiated effector memory CD45RA+ cells. This table comes from immunoSEQ multiplex PCR, and its TCRdb copy is limited to in-frame clones, with some not included. The table has more than 500,000 clones, roughly 96% seen once. Material for sequencing was naive CD8+ T cells sorted from blood. Every receptor here comes from a woman in her 30s in good health.

The V gene is TRBV28, the J gene TRBJ2-3; D is unresolved. V gave up 6 bases and J gave up 1 base, with 14 bases separating them. This CDR3 has 15 amino acids. Germline V lookup: CDR1 MDHEN, CDR2 SYDVKM. CDR3: CASRPLQRRTDTQYF. CDR3 nucleotides: TGTGCCAGCAGGCCCTTGCAGCGCCGCACAGATACGCAGTATTTT.

V usage is TRBV28 and J usage is TRBJ2-2; TRBD2 agrees at 7 bases. From germline, CDR1 is MDHEN and CDR2 SYDVKM. V gave up 7 bases and J gave up 2 bases; unmatched junction bases: 7. The CDR3 runs to 15 residues. This CDR3 reads CASNLRDYNTGELFF. The CDR3 DNA reads TGTGCCAGCAACCTCCGGGACTACAACACCGGGGAGCTGTTTTTT.

In DNA form, the CDR3 reads TGTGCCACCGCCCTAGCGGGAGAGGATGAGCAGTTCTTC. It is translated as CATALAGEDEQFF. This chain connects TRBV7-3 to TRBJ2-1; 10 bases map to TRBD2. Germline V gives CDR1 SGHTA, CDR2 FQGTGA. After removal of 10 bases from V and 8 bases from J, the junction contained 8 bases not matched to a gene. The CDR3 runs to 13 residues.

This clone was seen only once. The CDR3 sequence: CASKTATNEKLFF. The CDR3 DNA reads as TGTGCCAGTAAGACAGCAACTAATGAAAAACTGTTTTTT. The chain joins TRBV19 to TRBJ1-4; maybe TRBD1 (5 bases). Trimming shortened V by 7 bases and J by 0 bases, and 6 bases separated the two germline ends. The CDR3 sequence is 13 residues long. Per germline, CDR1 LNHDA and CDR2 SQIVND (reference sequence).

The chain employs TRBV28 and TRBJ2-7, with 13 bases identical to TRBD2. The CDR3 has 15 residues. Trimming took 2 bases from V and 6 from J; bases not matched to a gene: 4. Germline lookup yields CDR1 MDHEN and CDR2 SYDVKM. CDR3 sequence reads: CASSLRLAGGREQYF. The CDR3 DNA is TGTGCCAGCAGTTTACGACTAGCGGGAGGTCGCGAGCAGTACTTC.

This clone appeared once. The chain has TRBV7-9 and TRBJ2-5, with a tentative D call TRBD1 (6 bases). The CDR3 extends over 14 amino acids. Trimming left V 3 bases short and J 2 bases short, with 10 bases between. CDR1 and CDR2 (germline): SEHNR, FQNEAQ (reference sequence). Here the CDR3 reads CASSFRDTQETQYF. For the CDR3, the DNA is TGTGCCAGCAGCTTCCGGGACACACAAGAGACCCAGTACTTC.

The chain employs TRBV5-5 and TRBJ2-5, with TRBD2 matching over 12 bases. Germline loops: CDR1 SGHKS, CDR2 YYEKEE (reference sequence). This CDR3 region has 16 residues. J gave up 5 bases and V 3 bases, and 8 bases lay outside the gene matches. Here the CDR3 reads CASSSLAGGSEETQYF. DNA of the CDR3: TGTGCCAGCAGCTCTCTAGCGGGAGGGAGTGAGGAGACCCAGTACTTC.

This rearrangement joins TRBV9 to TRBJ2-5, with D perhaps matching TRBD1 (6 bases). Germline V gene data show CDR1 as SGDLS and CDR2 as YYNGEE. V was shortened by 4 bases and J by 5 bases, with 15 bases between the two germline ends. The CDR3 length is 14 residues. CDR3 sequence (DNA): TGTGCCAGCAGCTTGACAGGCGATCTGGAGACCCAGTACTTC. This encodes CASSLTGDLETQYF.

The rearrangement uses TRBV6-5 and TRBJ2-3, with 7 bases fitting TRBD1. V was clipped by 5 bases and J by 1 base; unmatched bases: 3. This CDR3 is built from 14 residues. Germline values: CDR1 MNHEY, CDR2 SVGAGI. CDR3 bases: TGTGCCAGCAGTACAGGGGCGCGCACAGATACGCAGTATTTT. Encoded protein: CASSTGARTDTQYF.

The rearrangement links TRBV6-5 to TRBJ1-5, with D possibly being TRBD1 (5 bases). The CDR3 is 14 amino acids. V lost 6 bases, J lost 2 bases, and 11 bases lay in between. Per germline, CDR1 MNHEY and CDR2 SVGAGI. CDR3 sequence: CASRPDSRNQPQHF. The CDR3 DNA sequence: TGTGCCAGCAGACCAGACAGTCGCAATCAGCCCCAGCATTTT.

This clone was detected only once. The chain has TRBV19 and TRBJ2-5; 7 bases align to TRBD2. The CDR3 is 15 residues long. After removal of 1 base from V and 4 bases from J, the junction contained 6 bases not matched to a gene. CDR1 and CDR2 from the germline V gene are LNHDA and SQIVND (reference sequence). The DNA of the CDR3 is TGTGCCAGTAGTATAGCGGGAGGATGGGGAGAGACCCAGTACTTC. This encodes CASSIAGGWGETQYF.

V and J are TRBV7-8 and TRBJ2-1; D might be TRBD1 (6 bases). The germline gives CDR1 SGHVS, CDR2 FQNEAQ. This CDR3 is 12 amino acids long. Trimming pared 1 base from V and 8 bases from J, leaving 6 bases between. CDR3 sequence: CASSLGTDEQFF. In DNA form, the CDR3 reads TGTGCCAGCAGCTTAGGGACAGATGAGCAGTTCTTC.

This chain links TRBV19 with TRBJ2-5; D remains ambiguous. Near its end, the DNA agrees better with TRBJ2-7, so the J call may be wrong. This CDR3 spans 12 amino acids. CDR1 is LNHDA and CDR2 is SQIVND in the germline V gene (reference sequence). The CDR3, as DNA: TGTGCCAGTAGCCCCGGTTATTACGAGCAGTACTTC. It codes for CASSPGYYEQYF.

This clone showed up just a few times. J is TRBJ1-1 and V is TRBV27; TRBD1 matches 7 bases. The germline gives CDR1 MNHEY, CDR2 SMNVEV (reference sequence). The trim removed 0 bases at V and 8 bases at J, leaving 3 bases unmatched. CDR3 length: 13 residues. The CDR3 loop reads CASSLSGQEEAFF. CDR3 in DNA: TGTGCCAGCAGTTTATCTGGACAGGAGGAAGCTTTCTTT.

The chain couples TRBV28 to TRBJ1-5; 7 nucleotides match TRBD1. V gave up 3 bases and J gave up 8 bases; unmatched junction bases: 13. CDR1 is MDHEN and CDR2 is SYDVKM in the germline V gene. The CDR3 is made up of 16 amino acids. CDR3 nucleotide sequence: TGTGCCAGCAGTTTCTGGGACAGAGAGTCGTTTGAGCCCCAGCATTTT. It specifies CASSFWDRESFEPQHF. The whole variable domain, remainder taken from reference TRBV28 and TRBJ1-5, is DVKVTQSSRYLVKRTGEKVFLECVQDMDHENMFWYRQDPGLGLRLIYFSYDVKMKEKGDIPEGYSVSREKKERFSLILESASTNQTSMYLCASSFWDRESFEPQHFGDGTRLSIL.

The chain carries TRBV2 and TRBJ2-1; a weak D match, TRBD1 (6 bases). V dropped 6 bases and J dropped 3 bases, with 12 bases sitting between them. Germline V gene sequence: CDR1 SNHLY, CDR2 FYNNEI. This CDR3 has 14 amino acids. CDR3 sequence: CASRPRGYYNEQFF. For the CDR3, the DNA is TGTGCCAGCAGGCCGAGGGGGTACTACAATGAGCAGTTCTTC. Full variable domain (rest looked up from reference TRBV2 and TRBJ2-1): EPEVTQTPSHQVTQMGQEVILRCVPISNHLYFYWYRQILGQKVEFLVSFYNNEISEKSEIFDDQFSVERPDGSNFTLKIRSTKLEDSAMYFCASRPRGYYNEQFFGPGTRLTVL.

The chain links TRBV19 to TRBJ1-2; the D gene is possibly TRBD1 (5 bases). This CDR3 is built from 12 residues. The V end was cut by 5 bases, the J end by 8 bases, with 12 bases between. The germline CDR1 and CDR2 sequences are LNHDA and SQIVND (reference sequence). The DNA of the CDR3 is TGTGCCAGTAGTGGACAACCCCTGGGCTACACCTTC. Protein sequence: CASSGQPLGYTF.

The gene calls are TRBV2 and TRBJ2-1, with 7 bases aligning to TRBD2. V dropped 1 base and J dropped 4; count of bases not matched to a gene: 4. CDR1 is SNHLY, CDR2 FYNNEI, per germline. The CDR3 consists of 15 residues. The CDR3 is CASSEETSVYNEQFF. For the CDR3, the DNA is TGTGCCAGCAGTGAAGAAACTAGCGTGTACAATGAGCAGTTCTTC.

The chain carries TRBV7-6 and TRBJ1-1; D uncertain. The germline V gene has CDR1 SGHVS and CDR2 FNYEAQ. Trimming took 5 bases from V and 2 from J, leaving 6 bases between them. The CDR3 has 12 residues. CDR3 sequence (DNA): TGTGCCAGCAGCCCCCGAAACACTGAAGCTTTCTTT. As protein: CASSPRNTEAFF.

This sequence joins TRBV7-6 and TRBJ2-3, with D hard to call. Per germline, CDR1 SGHVS and CDR2 FNYEAQ. V dropped 5 bases and J dropped 1 base, with 16 bases sitting between them. The length of the CDR3 is 16 residues. CDR3 protein: CASSLLSLGRTDTQYF. CDR3 bases: TGTGCCAGCAGCCTTCTCTCATTAGGGCGCACAGATACGCAGTATTTT. The entire variable domain, with the rest obtained from reference TRBV7-6 and TRBJ2-3, is as follows: GAGVSQSPRYKVTKRGQDVALRCDPISGHVSLYWYRQALGQGPEFLTYFNYEAQQDKSGLPNDRFSAERPEGSISTLTIQRTEQRDSAMYRCASSLLSLGRTDTQYFGPGTRLTVL.

A note on this clone: The same CDR3 arises from other DNA sequences in this sample as well. The chain is built from TRBV6-5 and TRBJ2-7, with 10 bases identical to TRBD2. Germline V gives CDR1 MNHEY, CDR2 SVGAGI. V shed 4 bases, J shed 6 bases, and the junction held 3 bases outside the gene matches. This CDR3 region has 13 residues. The CDR3 DNA sequence: TGTGCCAGCAGTTCTAGCGGGAGCGGCGAGCAGTACTTC. Translating gives CASSSSGSGEQYF.

This chain joins TRBV29-1 and TRBJ2-7, with 10 bases fitting TRBD1. The trim removed 2 bases at V and 4 bases at J, leaving 8 bases unmatched. Germline CDR1 is SQVTM and CDR2 is ANQGSEA. There are 15 residues in the CDR3. The CDR3 DNA reads TGCAGCGTTGAAATCCTCGACAGGGGGCGGTACGAGCAGTACTTC. Protein sequence: CSVEILDRGRYEQYF.